This T cell receptor beta chain was sequenced for a study of cytomegalovirus exposure and HLA in healthy donors. The CDR3 is made up of 15 amino acids. The V and J ends lost 8 bases and 1 base respectively, with 17 bases between them. The V gene's germline CDR1 is SNHLY and CDR2 FYNNEI. Primers for the PCR totalled 60 Vbeta and 13 Jbeta. Clones were read by immunoSEQ multiplex PCR, and TCRdb kept only the in-frame ones, dropping some. The table shows around 100,000 clones, with around 77% occurring only once. Healthy individuals who donated bone marrow served as the donors. The origin of this receptor is a woman aged 55 to 70 in good health and CMV-seropositive. The chain couples TRBV2 to TRBJ1-1, with a weak D call TRBD1 (6 bases). Sequencing used PBMCs. The CDR3 DNA reads as TGTGCCAGCGACCGGGACACCGTGCGGAACACTGAAGCTTTCTTT. Translation: CASDRDTVRNTEAFF.